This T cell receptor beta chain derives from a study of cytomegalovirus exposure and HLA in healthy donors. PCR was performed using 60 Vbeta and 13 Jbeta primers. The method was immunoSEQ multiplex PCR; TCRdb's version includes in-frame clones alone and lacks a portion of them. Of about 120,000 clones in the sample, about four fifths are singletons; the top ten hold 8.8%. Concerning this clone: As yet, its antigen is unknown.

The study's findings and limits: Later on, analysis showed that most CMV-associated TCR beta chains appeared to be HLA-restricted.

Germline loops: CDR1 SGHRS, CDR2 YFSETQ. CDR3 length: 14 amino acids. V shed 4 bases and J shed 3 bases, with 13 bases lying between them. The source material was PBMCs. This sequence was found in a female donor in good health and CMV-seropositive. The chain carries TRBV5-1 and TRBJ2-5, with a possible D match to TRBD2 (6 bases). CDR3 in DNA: TGCGCCAGCAGCGTCGGGACTCTTAAAGAGACCCAGTACTTC. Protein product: CASSVGTLKETQYF.